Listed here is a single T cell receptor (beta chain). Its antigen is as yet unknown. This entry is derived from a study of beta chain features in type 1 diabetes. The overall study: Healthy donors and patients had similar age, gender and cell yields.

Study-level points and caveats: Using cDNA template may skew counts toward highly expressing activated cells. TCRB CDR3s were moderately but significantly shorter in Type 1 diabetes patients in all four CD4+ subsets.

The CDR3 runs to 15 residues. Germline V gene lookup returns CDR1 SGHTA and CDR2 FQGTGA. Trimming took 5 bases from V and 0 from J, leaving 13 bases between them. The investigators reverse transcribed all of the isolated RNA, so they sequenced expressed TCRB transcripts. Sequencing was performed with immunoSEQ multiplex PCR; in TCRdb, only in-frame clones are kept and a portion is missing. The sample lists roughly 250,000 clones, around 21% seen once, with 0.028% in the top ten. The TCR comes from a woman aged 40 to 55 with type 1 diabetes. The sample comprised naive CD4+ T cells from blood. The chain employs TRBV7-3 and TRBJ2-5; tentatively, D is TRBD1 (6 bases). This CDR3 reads CASSTQQGYQETQYF. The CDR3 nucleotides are TGTGCCAGCAGCACTCAACAGGGTTACCAAGAGACCCAGTACTTC.